The 32 T cell receptor beta chains given below trace back to one sample, sequenced in a study of cytomegalovirus exposure and HLA in healthy donors. Assay: immunoSEQ multiplex PCR; the TCRdb copy retains only in-frame clones and omits some. The table lists roughly 52,000 clones, approximately 85% of them singletons. The specimen sequenced was PBMCs. The origin of the receptors is a woman between 25 and 40 years old in good health and CMV-seronegative.

This sequence joins TRBV10-2 and TRBJ1-2; D unresolved. Germline-derived CDR1 and CDR2 are WSHSY and SAAADI. Trimming left V 3 bases short and J 8 bases short, with 16 bases between. CDR3 length: 14 residues. This chain's CDR3 is CASSDSTQRRGYTF. The CDR3 nucleotides read TGCGCCAGCAGTGATTCGACTCAACGACGGGGCTACACCTTC.

The V gene is TRBV7-2, the J gene TRBJ2-3; possibly TRBD2 for D (6 bases). The CDR3 covers 16 residues. Deletions cut 7 bases from V and 3 bases from J, with 20 bases between. Germline V gene data show CDR1 as SGHTA and CDR2 as FQGNSA. CDR3 amino acids: CASKRGGSVRTDTQYF. Written as DNA, the CDR3 is TGTGCCAGCAAGCGAGGAGGGAGCGTAAGAACAGATACGCAGTATTTT.

The rearrangement links TRBV15 to TRBJ1-2; 11 nucleotides align to TRBD1. The trim removed 1 base at V and 4 bases at J, leaving 2 bases unmatched. Germline CDR1 reads LNHNV; CDR2 reads YYDKDF (reference sequence). CDR3 length equals 15 residues. CDR3 DNA: TGTGCCACCAGCAGAGGCGGGACAGGGGGCTATGGCTACACCTTC. Translation gives CATSRGGTGGYGYTF.

The chain is built from TRBV5-4 and TRBJ1-2, with D tentatively TRBD1 (6 bases). Germline V gene data show CDR1 as SGHNT and CDR2 as YYREEE (reference sequence). The CDR3 spans 13 residues. Trimming shortened V by 5 bases and J by 4 bases, and 12 bases separated the two germline ends. Here the CDR3 DNA reads TGTGCCAGCAGTTTCGACAGGACCTATGGCTACACCTTC. It is translated as CASSFDRTYGYTF.

This chain links TRBV28 with TRBJ1-1; D uncertain. V was clipped by 6 bases and J by 9 bases, with 14 bases between them. There are 12 residues in the CDR3. CDR1 MDHEN and CDR2 SYDVKM come from the germline V gene. In DNA form, the CDR3 reads TGTGCCAGCAGCCTGTCGTGGCAGAAAGCTTTCTTT. This gives the protein CASSLSWQKAFF.

This rearrangement joins TRBV7-3 to TRBJ2-5, with 8 bases fitting TRBD2. Germline CDR1 SGHTA, CDR2 FQGTGA. V lost 2 bases, J lost 4 bases, and 6 bases stayed unmatched. The CDR3 extends over 15 amino acids. The CDR3 here is CASSLAGGLGETQYF. The CDR3 DNA reads as TGTGCCAGCAGCTTAGCGGGGGGCTTAGGAGAGACCCAGTACTTC.

This clone appeared a few times. The CDR3 coding sequence is TGTGCTAGTGGTTTGGGGGAGCCGAATACGCAGTATTTT. It is translated as CASGLGEPNTQYF. The V call is TRBV12-5, the J call TRBJ2-3; D may be TRBD2 (5 bases). Trimming pared 1 base from V and 7 bases from J, leaving 9 bases between. CDR1 and CDR2 (germline): LGHNT, FRNRAP. The CDR3 contains 13 residues.

The chain recombines TRBV6-4 with TRBJ2-1, with a weak D call TRBD1 (6 bases). V was trimmed by 1 base and J by 13 bases, leaving 14 bases between them. Germline V gene lookup returns CDR1 MRHNA and CDR2 SNTAGT. This CDR3 region has 13 residues. The DNA of the CDR3 is TGTGCCAGCAGTGACTACTCAGGGGCTGGTCAGTTCTTC. This gives the protein CASSDYSGAGQFF.

This sequence joins TRBV28 and TRBJ1-1, with a weak D call TRBD1 (6 bases). Deletions cut 6 bases from V and 9 bases from J, with 17 bases between. The CDR3 sequence is 13 residues long. Germline CDR1 and CDR2: MDHEN and SYDVKM. CDR3 region: CASSLRQVLKAFF. The CDR3 DNA reads as TGTGCCAGCAGCCTTAGACAGGTCCTGAAAGCTTTCTTT.

The chain combines TRBV5-1 with TRBJ1-2, with D perhaps TRBD1 (6 bases). CDR1 and CDR2 (germline): SGHRS, YFSETQ. The CDR3 is 13 amino acids. V was shortened by 1 base and J by 8 bases, with 12 bases between the two germline ends. The CDR3 region is CASSLSTGQGYTF. Written as DNA, the CDR3 is TGCGCCAGCAGCTTGAGTACAGGGCAAGGCTACACCTTC.

A single count supports this clone. CDR3 protein: CASSRRRGVSTQYF. The CDR3 nucleotides read TGTGCCAGCAGCCGCCGCAGGGGCGTGAGCACGCAGTATTTT. The V gene is TRBV14, the J gene TRBJ2-3; D is possibly TRBD1 (6 bases). The V gene's germline CDR1 is SGHDN and CDR2 FVKESK. The CDR3 runs 14 residues. V was trimmed by 4 bases and J by 9 bases, leaving 17 bases between them. Full variable domain (missing parts from reference TRBV14 and TRBJ2-3): EAGVTQFPSHSVIEKGQTVTLRCDPISGHDNLYWYRRVMGKEIKFLLHFVKESKQDESGMPNNRFLAERTGGTYSTLKVQPAELEDSGVYFCASSRRRGVSTQYFGPGTRLTVL.

The chain is built from TRBV4-1 and TRBJ1-5, with a possible D match to TRBD1 (6 bases). The CDR3 contains 14 residues. CDR1 and CDR2 (germline): MGHRA, YSYEKL. Trimming took off 3 bases at V and 4 bases at J, with 10 bases between the two ends. As DNA, the CDR3 is TGCGCCAGCAGCCACTCAGGGGCTAATCAGCCCCAGCATTTT. This sequence encodes CASSHSGANQPQHF.

The V call is TRBV27, the J call TRBJ2-2; no definite D call. Between the trimmed V and J ends, which lost 0 bases and 4 bases, there was a span of 12 bases. Germline CDR1 and CDR2: MNHEY and SMNVEV (reference sequence). The length of the CDR3 is 16 residues. The CDR3 DNA sequence: TGTGCCAGCAGTTTATCGTGGAGCCTCCTCACCGGGGAGCTGTTTTTT. Translating it yields CASSLSWSLLTGELFF.

The chain joins TRBV7-9 to TRBJ2-1, with TRBD1 identical over 7 bases. Germline CDR1 is SEHNR and CDR2 is FQNEAQ (reference sequence). After removal of 6 bases from V and 2 bases from J, the junction contained 7 bases not matched to a gene. The CDR3 spans 15 residues. For the CDR3, the DNA is TGTGCCAGCAGTAAAAGTAGGGGGCCCTACAATGAGCAGTTCTTC. It codes for CASSKSRGPYNEQFF.

This clone showed up just a few times. This chain's CDR3 is CASSRQGAVYGYTF. CDR3 DNA: TGTGCCAGCAGTCGACAGGGGGCCGTCTATGGCTACACCTTC. This chain links TRBV28 with TRBJ1-2; TRBD1 aligns across 10 bases. Looked up from germline, CDR1 is MDHEN and CDR2 is SYDVKM. The CDR3 spans 14 residues. V was clipped by 5 bases and J by 4 bases; unmatched bases: 4.

V and J are TRBV9 and TRBJ1-1, with 7 bases matching TRBD1. The CDR3 spans 16 residues. CDR1 and CDR2 from the germline V gene are SGDLS and YYNGEE. With V trimmed by 4 bases and J by 1 base, 10 bases remained unmatched. The CDR3 region is CASSPQEGAKNTEAFF. The CDR3 DNA is TGTGCCAGCAGCCCCCAGGAGGGGGCAAAGAACACTGAAGCTTTCTTT.

Points on this clone: Other DNA sequences in the same sample also yield this CDR3. The chain is built from TRBV29-1 and TRBJ2-1; tentatively, D is TRBD2 (5 bases). Between the trimmed V and J ends, which lost 6 bases and 5 bases, there was a span of 23 bases. The CDR3 loop spans 16 amino acids. From germline, CDR1 is SQVTM and CDR2 ANQGSEA. CDR3 sequence: CSVIRWDERSHNEQFF. The CDR3 DNA reads as TGCAGCGTGATCCGTTGGGATGAGCGGAGCCACAATGAGCAGTTCTTC.

The chain employs TRBV2 and TRBJ1-3, with D uncertain. The CDR3 contains 14 residues. Trimming pared 6 bases from V and 0 bases from J, leaving 9 bases between. Per germline, CDR1 SNHLY and CDR2 FYNNEI. This CDR3 is CASRPTRSGNTIYF. Here the CDR3 DNA reads TGTGCCAGCAGACCCACGCGCTCTGGAAACACCATATATTTT.

The chain employs TRBV28 and TRBJ2-2, with 11 bases aligning to TRBD1. CDR3 length: 16 residues. The V gene end was trimmed by 8 bases and the J gene end by 5 bases; junction bases not matched to a gene: 10. Germline CDR1 and CDR2: MDHEN and SYDVKM. The CDR3 reads CASPSPGQGATGELFF. CDR3 nucleotides: TGTGCCAGCCCGTCCCCCGGACAGGGGGCGACCGGGGAGCTGTTTTTT.

This clone was seen only once. V and J are TRBV7-9 and TRBJ1-1; no definite D call. V was trimmed by 1 base and J by 11 bases, leaving 8 bases between them. CDR1 is SEHNR and CDR2 is FQNEAQ in the germline V gene (reference sequence). The CDR3 length is 11 residues. CDR3: CASSLEAAAFF. Here the CDR3 DNA reads TGTGCCAGCAGCTTAGAAGCGGCTGCTTTCTTT.

V gene TRBV30 combines with J gene TRBJ2-1, with 10 bases fitting TRBD2. CDR3 length equals 13 residues. Germline V CDR1 and CDR2: GTSNPN, SVGIG (reference sequence). With 4 bases clipped from V and 8 bases from J, the junction kept 5 bases outside the gene matches. The CDR3 coding sequence is TGTGCCTGGACCGAGCGGGAGGGCGATGAGCAGTTCTTC. Translated: CAWTEREGDEQFF.

This chain uses TRBV15 with TRBJ2-3, with a weak D call TRBD2 (6 bases). The CDR3 extends over 17 amino acids. The ends were cut back, 0 bases at V and 0 bases at J, with 13 bases in the middle. The germline gives CDR1 LNHNV, CDR2 YYDKDF (reference sequence). The chain's CDR3 is CATSRDSLASSTDTQYF. In DNA, the CDR3 is TGTGCCACCAGCAGAGACTCGCTAGCGTCTAGCACAGATACGCAGTATTTT.

The chain couples TRBV28 to TRBJ1-1; possibly TRBD1 for D (5 bases). The V end was cut by 6 bases, the J end by 0 bases, with 14 bases between. This CDR3 contains 15 residues. Germline V gene data show CDR1 as MDHEN and CDR2 as SYDVKM. The CDR3 region is CASRWGGAMNTEAFF. CDR3 bases: TGTGCCAGCAGGTGGGGGGGAGCAATGAACACTGAAGCTTTCTTT. The complete variable domain, with remaining parts taken from reference TRBV28 and TRBJ1-1, reads DVKVTQSSRYLVKRTGEKVFLECVQDMDHENMFWYRQDPGLGLRLIYFSYDVKMKEKGDIPEGYSVSREKKERFSLILESASTNQTSMYLCASRWGGAMNTEAFFGQGTRLTVV.

The V and J genes are TRBV5-1 and TRBJ2-3, with D perhaps TRBD2 (6 bases). V was shortened by 4 bases and J by 4 bases, with 22 bases between the two germline ends. CDR3 length equals 17 residues. CDR1 SGHRS and CDR2 YFSETQ come from the germline V gene. Here the CDR3 reads CASSGRISGPAPDTQYF. The CDR3 bases are TGCGCCAGCAGCGGAAGGATTAGCGGTCCCGCCCCAGATACGCAGTATTTT.

The V and J genes are TRBV15 and TRBJ1-1; 10 bases line up with TRBD1. Germline loops: CDR1 LNHNV, CDR2 YYDKDF (reference sequence). The V and J ends lost 8 bases and 3 bases, in that order; junction bases with no gene match: 6. This CDR3 contains 14 residues. CDR3 sequence (DNA): TGTGCCACCGGCCGGGACAGGGGAGACACTGAAGCTTTCTTT. This sequence encodes CATGRDRGDTEAFF.

The chain employs TRBV25-1 and TRBJ2-7, with TRBD1 as a possible D gene (6 bases). CDR3 length: 15 amino acids. The V and J ends lost 1 base and 3 bases respectively, with 13 bases between them. Germline V lookup: CDR1 MGHDK, CDR2 SYGVNS. CDR3 region: CASSEFGLRGYEQYF. The CDR3 DNA follows: TGTGCCAGCAGTGAATTTGGTCTCAGGGGCTACGAGCAGTACTTC.

This chain uses TRBV7-2 with TRBJ1-2; D remains unclear. CDR3 length: 13 residues. V lost 1 base to trimming and J lost 8 bases, with 11 bases between them. Germline loops: CDR1 SGHTA, CDR2 FQGNSA. CDR3 DNA sequence: TGTGCCAGCAGCTTAGAAGAGGTGCGGGGCTACACCTTC. It yields the protein CASSLEEVRGYTF.

The chain links TRBV29-1 to TRBJ2-7; TRBD2 aligns across 10 bases. The V segment lost 6 bases and the J segment 4 bases; nucleotides outside the gene matches: 9. CDR1 and CDR2 (germline): SQVTM, ANQGSEA. The length of the CDR3 is 14 residues. This chain's CDR3 is CSVGTSVKQYEQYF. Written as DNA, the CDR3 is TGCAGCGTCGGGACTAGCGTAAAGCAATACGAGCAGTACTTC.

The genes are TRBV18 and TRBJ2-2, with 8 bases identical to TRBD1. CDR1 and CDR2 (germline): KGHSH, LQKENI. The CDR3 consists of 16 residues. V trimming: 3 bases; J trimming: 7 bases; junction bases outside the gene matches: 10. The CDR3 reads CASSPGQGRSGGELFF. The CDR3 region has the DNA TGTGCCAGCTCACCTGGACAGGGTAGAAGTGGCGGGGAGCTGTTTTTT.

The genes are TRBV6-1 and TRBJ2-6; no clear D gene. The CDR3 extends over 15 amino acids. The V and J ends lost 2 bases and 0 bases respectively, with 5 bases between them. CDR1 and CDR2 from the germline V gene are MNHNS and SASEGT. The CDR3: CASSEHFSGANVLTF. The CDR3 region has the DNA TGTGCCAGCAGTGAACATTTCTCTGGGGCCAACGTCCTGACTTTC.

This chain joins TRBV7-6 and TRBJ1-2; 7 nucleotides match TRBD1. CDR3 length equals 14 residues. The V and J ends lost 5 bases and 4 bases, in that order; junction bases with no gene match: 7. Per the germline V gene, CDR1 is SGHVS and CDR2 is FNYEAQ. CDR3 in amino acids: CASSPETGLYGYTF. The CDR3 nucleotides read TGTGCCAGCAGCCCCGAGACAGGGCTCTATGGCTACACCTTC.

The gene calls are TRBV10-2 and TRBJ2-7; 11 bases are a match to TRBD2. Trimming took 5 bases from V and 7 from J; bases not matched to a gene: 4. CDR1 is WSHSY and CDR2 is SAAADI in the germline V gene. The CDR3 is 13 residues long. CDR3 nucleotides: TGCGCCAGCAGTCTAGCGGGGGGAGGGGAGCAGTACTTC. This translates into CASSLAGGGEQYF.